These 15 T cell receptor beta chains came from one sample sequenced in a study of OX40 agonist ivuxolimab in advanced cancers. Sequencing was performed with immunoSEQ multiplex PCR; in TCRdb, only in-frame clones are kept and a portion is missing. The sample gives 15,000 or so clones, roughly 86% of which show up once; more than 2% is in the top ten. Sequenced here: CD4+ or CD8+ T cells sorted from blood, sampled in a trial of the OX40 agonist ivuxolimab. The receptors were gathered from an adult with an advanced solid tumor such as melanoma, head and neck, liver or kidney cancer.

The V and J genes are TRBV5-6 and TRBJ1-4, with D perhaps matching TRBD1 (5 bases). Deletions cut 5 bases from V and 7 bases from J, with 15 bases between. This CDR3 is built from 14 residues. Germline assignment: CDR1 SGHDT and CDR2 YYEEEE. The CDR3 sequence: CASSWGEGTEKLFF. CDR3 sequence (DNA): TGTGCCAGCAGTTGGGGGGAAGGGACTGAAAAACTGTTTTTT.

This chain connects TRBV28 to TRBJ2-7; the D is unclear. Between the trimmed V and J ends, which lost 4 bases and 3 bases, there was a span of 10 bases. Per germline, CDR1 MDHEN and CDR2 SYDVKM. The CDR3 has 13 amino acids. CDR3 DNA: TGTGCCAGCAGTTATTCCCCGAACTACGAGCAGTACTTC. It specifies CASSYSPNYEQYF.

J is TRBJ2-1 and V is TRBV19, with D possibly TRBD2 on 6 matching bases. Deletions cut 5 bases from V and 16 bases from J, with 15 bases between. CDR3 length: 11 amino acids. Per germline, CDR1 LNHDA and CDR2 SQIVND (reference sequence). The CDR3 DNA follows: TGTGCCAGTAGTGAGGGACTCGGCCGCTTCTTC. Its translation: CASSEGLGRFF.

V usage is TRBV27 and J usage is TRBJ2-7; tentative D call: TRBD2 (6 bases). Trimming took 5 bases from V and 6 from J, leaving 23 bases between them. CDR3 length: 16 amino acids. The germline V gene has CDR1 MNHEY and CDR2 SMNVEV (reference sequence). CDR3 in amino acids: CASSPQMAAGRGEQYF. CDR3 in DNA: TGTGCCAGCAGTCCCCAAATGGCCGCGGGAAGGGGCGAGCAGTACTTC.

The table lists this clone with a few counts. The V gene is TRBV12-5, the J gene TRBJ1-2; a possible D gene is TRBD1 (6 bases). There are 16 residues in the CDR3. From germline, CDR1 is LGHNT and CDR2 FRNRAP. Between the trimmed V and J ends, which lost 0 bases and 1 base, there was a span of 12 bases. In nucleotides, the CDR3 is TGTGCTAGTGGTTTGGTACAGGGACGGTTTAACTATGGCTACACCTTC. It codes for CASGLVQGRFNYGYTF. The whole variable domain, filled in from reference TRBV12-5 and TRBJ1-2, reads DARVTQTPRHKVTEMGQEVTMRCQPILGHNTVFWYRQTMMQGLELLAYFRNRAPLDDSGMPKDRFSAEMPDATLATLKIQPSEPRDSAVYFCASGLVQGRFNYGYTFGSGTRLTVV.

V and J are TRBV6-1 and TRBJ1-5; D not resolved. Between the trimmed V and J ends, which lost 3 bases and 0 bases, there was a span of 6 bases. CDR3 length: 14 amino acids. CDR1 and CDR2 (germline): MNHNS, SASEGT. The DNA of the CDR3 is TGTGCCAGCAGTGACAGTTATAGCAATCAGCCCCAGCATTTT. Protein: CASSDSYSNQPQHF.

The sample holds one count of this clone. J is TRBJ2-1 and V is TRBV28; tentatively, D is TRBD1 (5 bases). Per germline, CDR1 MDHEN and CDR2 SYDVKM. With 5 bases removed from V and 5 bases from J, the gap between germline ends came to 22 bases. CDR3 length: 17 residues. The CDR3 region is CASSIHRWGSINNEQFF. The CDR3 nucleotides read TGTGCCAGCAGTATCCACCGGTGGGGCAGTATTAACAATGAGCAGTTCTTC.

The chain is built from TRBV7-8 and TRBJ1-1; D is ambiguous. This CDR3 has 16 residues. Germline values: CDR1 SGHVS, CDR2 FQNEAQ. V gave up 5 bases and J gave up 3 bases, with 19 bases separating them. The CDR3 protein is CASSPLGQLLDTEAFF. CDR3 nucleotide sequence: TGTGCCAGCAGCCCCCTCGGCCAGCTCCTCGACACTGAAGCTTTCTTT.

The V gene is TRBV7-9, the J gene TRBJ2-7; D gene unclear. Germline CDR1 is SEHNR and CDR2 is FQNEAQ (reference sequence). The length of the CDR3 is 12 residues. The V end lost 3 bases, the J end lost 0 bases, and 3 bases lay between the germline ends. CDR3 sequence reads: CASSFSSYEQYF. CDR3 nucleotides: TGTGCCAGCAGCTTCAGCTCCTACGAGCAGTACTTC.

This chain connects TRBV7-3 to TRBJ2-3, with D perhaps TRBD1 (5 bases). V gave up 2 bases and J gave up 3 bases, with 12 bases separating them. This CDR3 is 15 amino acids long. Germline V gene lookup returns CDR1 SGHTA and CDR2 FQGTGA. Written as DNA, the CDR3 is TGTGCCAGCAGCTTAGCATCAGGGTTAACAGATACGCAGTATTTT. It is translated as CASSLASGLTDTQYF.

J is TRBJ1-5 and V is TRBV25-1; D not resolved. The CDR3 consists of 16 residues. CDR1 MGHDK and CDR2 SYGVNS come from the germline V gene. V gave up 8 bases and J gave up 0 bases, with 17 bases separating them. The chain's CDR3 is CASSAYGQYSNQPQHF. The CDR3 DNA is TGTGCCAGCTCTGCGTACGGGCAGTATAGCAATCAGCCCCAGCATTTT.

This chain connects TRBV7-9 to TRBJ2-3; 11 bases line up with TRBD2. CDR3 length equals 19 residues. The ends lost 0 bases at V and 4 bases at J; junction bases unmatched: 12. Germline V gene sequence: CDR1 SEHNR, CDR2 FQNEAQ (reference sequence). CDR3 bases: TGTGCCAGCAGCTTAGCGTCGAGGACTAGCGGGTTCCGGCCAGATACGCAGTATTTT. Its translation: CASSLASRTSGFRPDTQYF.

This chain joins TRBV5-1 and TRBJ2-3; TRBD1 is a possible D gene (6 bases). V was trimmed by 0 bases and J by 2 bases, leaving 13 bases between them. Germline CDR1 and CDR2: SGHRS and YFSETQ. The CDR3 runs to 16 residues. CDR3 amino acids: CASSLGDIFFTDTQYF. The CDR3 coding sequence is TGCGCCAGCAGCTTGGGGGACATTTTCTTCACAGATACGCAGTATTTT.

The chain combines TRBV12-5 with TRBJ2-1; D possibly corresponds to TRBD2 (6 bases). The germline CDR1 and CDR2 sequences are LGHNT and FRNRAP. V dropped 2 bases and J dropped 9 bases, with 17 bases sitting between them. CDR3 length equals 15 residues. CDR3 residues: CASGLKEGGRSEQFF. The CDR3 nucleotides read TGTGCTAGTGGTTTGAAAGAGGGAGGTCGTAGTGAGCAGTTCTTC.

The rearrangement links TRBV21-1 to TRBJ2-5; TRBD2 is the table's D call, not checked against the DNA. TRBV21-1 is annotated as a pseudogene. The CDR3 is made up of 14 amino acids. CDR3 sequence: CASSKRTLQETQYF. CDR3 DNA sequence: TGTGCCAGCAGCAAACGGACTCTTCAAGAGACCCAGTACTTC.